This T cell receptor beta chain was captured by sequencing in a study of shared clonotypes between healthy human individuals. The test was conducted at deep level. The method was immunoSEQ multiplex PCR; TCRdb's version includes in-frame clones alone and lacks a portion of them. The sample records roughly 510,000 clones, approximately 79% being singletons. The CDR3 has 14 amino acids. V lost 4 bases, J lost 8 bases, and 18 bases lay in between. Germline loops: CDR1 SQVTM, CDR2 ANQGSEA. Sequenced material: PBMCs. The gene calls are TRBV29-1 and TRBJ2-4; D might be TRBD1 (6 bases). This TCR derives from a woman between 40 and 50 years old in good health. Some clones in this sample may be carry-over from other donors' samples. Here the CDR3 DNA reads TGCAGCGTTGGGGGTCAGGGGAGCACGGACATTCAGTACTTC. Translation gives CSVGGQGSTDIQYF.